This T cell receptor (beta chain) was found in a study of T cell repertoires in cytomegalovirus infection. Study-wide context: Indications came from public TCR beta signatures; they pointed to CMV infection and to a matching HLA type.

TCRdb processed the reads anew with MiXCR; each CDR3 protein has one entry. The table includes around 750,000 distinct CDR3 sequences, 30% to 35% detected once. This clonotype was found many times. Antigen: not known. Germline V gene lookup returns CDR1 SGHVS and CDR2 FQNEAQ. The CDR3 length is 14 residues. Trimming left V 4 bases short and J 5 bases short, with 14 bases between. The chain uses TRBV7-8 and TRBJ2-5; TRBD2 might be the D (6 bases). This TCR derives from a human donor in good health (CMV status not recorded). Some clones in this sample may be carry-over from other donors' samples. The material sequenced was cultured CD8+ T cells from PBMCs, taken from culture after CMV antigen stimulation. CDR3 coding DNA: TGTGCCAGCAGCTGGGGACTGGACGGTGAGACCCAGTACTTC. It translates to CASSWGLDGETQYF.